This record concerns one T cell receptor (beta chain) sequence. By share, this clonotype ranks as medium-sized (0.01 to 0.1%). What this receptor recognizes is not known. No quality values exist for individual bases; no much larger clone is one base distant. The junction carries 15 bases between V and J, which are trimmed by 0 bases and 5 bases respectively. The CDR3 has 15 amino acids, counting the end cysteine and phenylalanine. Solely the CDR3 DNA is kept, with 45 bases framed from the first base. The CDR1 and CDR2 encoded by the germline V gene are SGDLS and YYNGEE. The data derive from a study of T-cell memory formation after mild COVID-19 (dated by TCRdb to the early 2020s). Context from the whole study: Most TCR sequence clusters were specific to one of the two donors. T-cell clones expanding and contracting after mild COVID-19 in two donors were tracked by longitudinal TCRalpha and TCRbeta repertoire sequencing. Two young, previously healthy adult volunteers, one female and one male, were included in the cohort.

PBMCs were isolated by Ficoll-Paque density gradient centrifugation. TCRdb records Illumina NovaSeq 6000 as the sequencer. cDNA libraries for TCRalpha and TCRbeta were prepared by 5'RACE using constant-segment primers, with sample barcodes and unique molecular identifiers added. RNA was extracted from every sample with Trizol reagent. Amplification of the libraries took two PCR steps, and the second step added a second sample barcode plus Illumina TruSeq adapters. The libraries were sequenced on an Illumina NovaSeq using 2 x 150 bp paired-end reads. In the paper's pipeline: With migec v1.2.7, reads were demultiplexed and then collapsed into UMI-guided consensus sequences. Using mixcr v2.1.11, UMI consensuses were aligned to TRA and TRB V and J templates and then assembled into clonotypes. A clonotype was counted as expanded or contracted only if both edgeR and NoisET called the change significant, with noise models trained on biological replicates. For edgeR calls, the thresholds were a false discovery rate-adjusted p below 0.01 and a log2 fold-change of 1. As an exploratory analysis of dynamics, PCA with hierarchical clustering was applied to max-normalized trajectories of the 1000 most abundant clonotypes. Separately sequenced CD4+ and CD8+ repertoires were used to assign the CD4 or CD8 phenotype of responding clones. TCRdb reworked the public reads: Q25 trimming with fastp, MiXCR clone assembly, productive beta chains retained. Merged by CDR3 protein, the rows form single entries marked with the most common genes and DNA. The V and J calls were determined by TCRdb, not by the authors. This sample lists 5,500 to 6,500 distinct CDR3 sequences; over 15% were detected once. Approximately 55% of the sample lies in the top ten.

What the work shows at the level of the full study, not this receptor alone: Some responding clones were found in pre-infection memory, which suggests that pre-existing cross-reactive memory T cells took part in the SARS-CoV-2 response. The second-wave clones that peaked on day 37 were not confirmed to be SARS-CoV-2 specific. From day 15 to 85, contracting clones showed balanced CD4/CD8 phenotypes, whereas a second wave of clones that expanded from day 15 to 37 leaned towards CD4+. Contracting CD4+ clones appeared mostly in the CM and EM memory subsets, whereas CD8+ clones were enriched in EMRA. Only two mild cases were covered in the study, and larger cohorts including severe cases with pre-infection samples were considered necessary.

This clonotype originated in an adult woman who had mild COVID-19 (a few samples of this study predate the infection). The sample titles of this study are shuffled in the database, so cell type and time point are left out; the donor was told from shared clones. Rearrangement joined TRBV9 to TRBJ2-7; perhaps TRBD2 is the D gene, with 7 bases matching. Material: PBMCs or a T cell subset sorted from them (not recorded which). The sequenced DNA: TGTGCCAGCAGCGTAGCAGGGGAGGGCCGAGACGAGCAGTACTTC. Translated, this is CASSVAGEGRDEQYF.